This T cell receptor (beta chain) was retrieved from a study of breast tumors, draining lymph nodes, adjacent tissues. Study-wide points: Data fit most tumor T cells coming from lymph node, expanding in tumor.

The CDR3 spans 14 residues. V gave up 5 bases and J gave up 6 bases; unmatched junction bases: 9. In germline, CDR1 is MNHEY, CDR2 SVGAGI. Samples came from axillary lymph nodes draining the breast cancer. This clonotype was counted ten times or more. Antigen specificity is unknown. TCRdb itself ran the multiplex PCR reads through MiXCR, one entry per CDR3 protein. Of about 130,000 distinct CDR3 sequences listed, 20% to 25% are singletons. This chain connects TRBV6-5 to TRBJ2-7; 8 bases fit TRBD2. The sequence was collected from a female donor with breast cancer. Some clones in this sample may be carry-over from other donors' samples. Sequencing was done on a sample of axillary lymph node tissue. The CDR3 loop reads CASSLAGPTSEQYF. The CDR3 DNA reads TGTGCCAGCAGTCTAGCGGGTCCGACCTCCGAGCAGTACTTC.